A single T cell receptor beta chain is shown here with its context. The CDR3 runs to 14 residues. Germline CDR1 is SGHRS and CDR2 is YFSETQ. The V and J ends lost 5 bases and 4 bases, in that order; junction bases with no gene match: 3. The sample originates from a study of blood T cell repertoires in COVID-19. Assay used: immunoSEQ multiplex PCR; TCRdb lists only in-frame clones, some missing. This sample yields about 73,000 clones, of which around four fifths are seen a single time; 2.5% to 3% belongs to the top ten. Sample: peripheral blood. The clonotype comes from a man aged 80 or over with active or convalescent COVID-19. The chain has TRBV5-1 and TRBJ2-2; 9 nucleotides line up with TRBD2. CDR3 sequence (DNA): TGCGCCAGCAGGGGGACTAGCCTCACCGGGGAGCTGTTTTTT. Translating it yields CASRGTSLTGELFF.